In its sample, the clone carrying this T cell receptor (beta chain) was seen a few times. Clinicians made diagnoses from clinical symptoms, serum thyroxine, TRAb, thyroid ultrasound and orbital computed tomography. Isolation of PBMCs was performed using 7.5 to 10 ml of fresh peripheral blood. V shed 7 bases and J 5 bases; nucleotides not matched to a gene: 10. Per the germline V gene, CDR1 is MNHNS and CDR2 is SASEGT. CDR3 size: 14 residues. The data belong to a study of Graves' ophthalmopathy and Graves' hyperthyroidism. Investigators amplified TCR beta CDR3 regions from RNA transcripts. HTBI primers primed a first-round RT-PCR, and a second-round multiplex PCR followed. Using its own MiXCR run on the multiplex PCR reads, TCRdb lists one record per CDR3 protein. Seen here are 620,000 or so distinct CDR3 sequences, 22% observed once, and the top ten hold more than 5.5%.

Sample: peripheral blood. The TCR was taken from a woman under 30 with stable Graves' hyperthyroidism. Some clones in this sample may be carry-over from other donors' samples. The chain is built from TRBV6-1 and TRBJ2-5; 7 positions agree with TRBD1. The CDR3 DNA sequence: TGTGCCAGCACCATGGGACAGACGGGTGAGACCCAGTACTTC. It specifies CASTMGQTGETQYF.